Below, 10 T cell receptor beta chains from the same sample are listed, as sequenced in a study of cytomegalovirus exposure and HLA in healthy donors. With 60 Vbeta and 13 Jbeta primers, the PCR was carried out. The repertoire was sequenced with immunoSEQ multiplex PCR; TCRdb's copy has only in-frame clones and lacks some. The sample shows tens of thousands of clones, 75% of them seen only once. The sequenced material came from PBMCs. Receptors were obtained from a woman aged 40 to 55 in good health and CMV-seropositive.

This sequence joins TRBV6-5 and TRBJ2-3; 7 nucleotides line up with TRBD1. With 6 bases clipped from V and 3 bases from J, the junction kept 3 bases outside the gene matches. Germline CDR1 reads MNHEY; CDR2 reads SVGAGI. CDR3 length equals 13 residues. The CDR3 nucleotides read TGTGCCAGCAGCAGACAGGGAACAGATACGCAGTATTTT. It encodes CASSRQGTDTQYF.

This clone showed up just a few times. This chain joins TRBV5-1 and TRBJ2-3; TRBD2 matches at 9 bases. CDR1 and CDR2 from the germline V gene are SGHRS and YFSETQ. V dropped 4 bases and J dropped 1; count of bases not matched to a gene: 4. CDR3 length: 15 residues. As DNA, the CDR3 is TGCGCCAGCAGCCTCTGGACTAGCGGCACAGATACGCAGTATTTT. Residues: CASSLWTSGTDTQYF.

The chain is built from TRBV6-6 and TRBJ2-7; perhaps TRBD1 as D (5 bases). The ends were cut back, 4 bases at V and 5 bases at J, with 21 bases in the middle. Germline lookup yields CDR1 MNHNY and CDR2 SVGAGI (reference sequence). This CDR3 comprises 16 residues. The CDR3: CASSFGSGQGRNEQYF. CDR3 nucleotides: TGTGCCAGCAGTTTCGGCTCCGGGCAGGGCAGGAACGAGCAGTACTTC.

In this sample, this clone turned up once. The identical CDR3 is also encoded by other nucleotide sequences in the sample. The chain couples TRBV2 to TRBJ1-2, with 7 bases aligning to TRBD1. CDR1 is SNHLY and CDR2 is FYNNEI in the germline V gene. Trimming cost V 5 bases and J 4 bases; bases outside gene matches: 1. This CDR3 is built from 12 residues. The CDR3 reads CASSSGGYGYTF. For the CDR3, the DNA is TGTGCCAGCAGTTCAGGGGGCTATGGCTACACCTTC.

The chain employs TRBV2 and TRBJ1-1; 10 nucleotides match TRBD1. The germline V gene has CDR1 SNHLY and CDR2 FYNNEI. The CDR3 runs 14 residues. Trimming cost V 10 bases and J 6 bases; bases outside gene matches: 11. CDR3 bases: TGTGCCACCACTCCGGACAGGGGGGTGGCTGAAGCTTTCTTT. As protein: CATTPDRGVAEAFF.

This chain links TRBV27 with TRBJ2-5; 8 bases agree with TRBD1. V was pared by 6 bases and J by 4 bases, with 10 bases of the junction left unmatched. Germline assignment: CDR1 MNHEY and CDR2 SMNVEV (reference sequence). The CDR3 has 15 residues. The CDR3 reads CASRENRGSVETQYF. The CDR3 coding sequence is TGTGCCAGCAGGGAGAACAGGGGGTCGGTAGAGACCCAGTACTTC.

The chain links TRBV11-2 to TRBJ2-7; TRBD1 is a possible D gene (6 bases). The CDR3 has 14 amino acids. Looked up from germline, CDR1 is SGHAT and CDR2 is FQNNGV. Trimming shortened V by 1 base and J by 2 bases, and 9 bases separated the two germline ends. Here the CDR3 reads CASSLVRGPYEQYF. As DNA, the CDR3 is TGTGCCAGCAGCTTAGTCAGGGGTCCCTACGAGCAGTACTTC.

The chain has TRBV25-1 and TRBJ1-1, with 8 bases lining up with TRBD1. Germline trimming cut 4 bases from V and 6 bases from J; bases unmatched to any gene: 7. This CDR3 is 14 amino acids long. Germline CDR1 and CDR2: MGHDK and SYGVNS. DNA of the CDR3: TGTGCCAGCAGTGGCGACAGGGGTGGGGCTGAAGCTTTCTTT. This translates into CASSGDRGGAEAFF.

The chain recombines TRBV27 with TRBJ2-7; tentatively, D is TRBD1 (6 bases). CDR1 MNHEY and CDR2 SMNVEV come from the germline V gene (reference sequence). The CDR3 contains 18 residues. The germline V and J ends were trimmed by 5 bases and 2 bases, with 25 bases remaining between them. CDR3 protein: CASSPHRDTQTLAYEQYF. The DNA for the CDR3 is TGTGCCAGCAGTCCACACCGGGACACCCAAACCCTTGCCTACGAGCAGTACTTC.

J is TRBJ2-2 and V is TRBV19, with TRBD2 matching 8 bases. The ends lost 9 bases at V and 6 bases at J; junction bases unmatched: 12. Germline V CDR1 and CDR2: LNHDA, SQIVND (reference sequence). The CDR3 is made up of 15 amino acids. The CDR3 DNA follows: TGTGCCAGCTTCAACTCGGGGGGGCGAGCCGGGGAGCTGTTTTTT. It specifies CASFNSGGRAGELFF.